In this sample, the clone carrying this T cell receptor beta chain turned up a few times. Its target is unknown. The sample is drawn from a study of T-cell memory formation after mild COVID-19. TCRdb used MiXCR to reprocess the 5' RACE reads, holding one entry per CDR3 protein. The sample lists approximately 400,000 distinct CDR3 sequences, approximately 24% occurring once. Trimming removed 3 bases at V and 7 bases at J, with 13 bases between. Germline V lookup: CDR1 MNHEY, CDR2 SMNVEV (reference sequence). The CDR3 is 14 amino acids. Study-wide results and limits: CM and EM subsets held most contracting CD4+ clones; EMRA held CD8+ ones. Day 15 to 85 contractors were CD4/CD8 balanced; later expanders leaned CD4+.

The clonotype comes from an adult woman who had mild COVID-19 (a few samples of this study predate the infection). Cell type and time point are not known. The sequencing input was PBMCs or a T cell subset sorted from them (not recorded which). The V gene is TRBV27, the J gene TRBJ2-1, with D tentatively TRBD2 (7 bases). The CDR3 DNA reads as TGTGCCAGCAGTTTGGGAGGGACATCAAATGAGCAGTTCTTC. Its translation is CASSLGGTSNEQFF.